Listed here are 17 T cell receptor beta chains from one sample, sequenced in a study of shared clonotypes between healthy human individuals. TCRdb keeps only in-frame clones here, not all; method: immunoSEQ multiplex PCR. The repertoire holds 2 million to 2.5 million clones, more than 85% seen once, with under 0.45% in the top ten. Sequenced sample: naive CD4+ T cells from PBMCs. The subset here: CD45RA+ positively selected. Receptor source: a man between 18 and 29 years old in good health. Some clones in this sample may be carry-over from other donors' samples.

This chain links TRBV5-6 with TRBJ2-5; 7 bases match TRBD2. The CDR3 loop spans 15 amino acids. Germline values: CDR1 SGHDT, CDR2 YYEEEE. V shed 0 bases and J 4 bases; nucleotides not matched to a gene: 6. This CDR3 is CASSLGGSQGETQYF. CDR3 nucleotides: TGTGCCAGCAGCTTGGGCGGGAGCCAGGGAGAGACCCAGTACTTC.

The chain carries TRBV5-1 and TRBJ2-2, with 7 bases identical to TRBD1. CDR3 length equals 16 residues. Trimming removed 3 bases from V and 8 bases from J; junction bases left unmatched: 13. The germline V gene has CDR1 SGHRS and CDR2 YFSETQ. For the CDR3, the DNA is TGCGCCAGCAGCTCATACAGGGGTCAAGGATTAGGGGAGCTGTTTTTT. It translates to CASSSYRGQGLGELFF. Full variable domain (outside the CDR3, taken from reference TRBV5-1 and TRBJ2-2): KAGVTQTPRYLIKTRGQQVTLSCSPISGHRSVSWYQQTPGQGLQFLFEYFSETQRNKGNFPGRFSGRQFSNSRSEMNVSTLELGDSALYLCASSSYRGQGLGELFFGEGSRLTVL.

The chain has TRBV7-8 and TRBJ2-7; TRBD2 matches 9 bases. The V gene end was trimmed by 3 bases and the J gene end by 1 base; junction bases not matched to a gene: 1. The length of the CDR3 is 14 residues. Germline CDR1 SGHVS, CDR2 FQNEAQ. The CDR3 here is CASSLREGSYEQYF. The CDR3 DNA follows: TGTGCCAGCAGCTTGCGGGAGGGGTCCTACGAGCAGTACTTC.

The chain carries TRBV28 and TRBJ1-3, with a possible D match to TRBD1 (5 bases). CDR1 is MDHEN and CDR2 is SYDVKM in the germline V gene. There are 19 residues in the CDR3. V gave up 5 bases and J gave up 5 bases, with 28 bases separating them. The CDR3 reads CASSPFLLRGTKPRNTIYF. CDR3 DNA sequence: TGTGCCAGCAGTCCCTTTTTACTCCGGGGCACGAAGCCAAGAAACACCATATATTTT.

V is TRBV6-1 and J is TRBJ1-1; D ambiguous. The CDR3 has 13 amino acids. Trimming left V 4 bases short and J 1 base short, with 7 bases between. Looked up from germline, CDR1 is MNHNS and CDR2 is SASEGT. CDR3 DNA: TGTGCCAGCAGTGGTCGGACGAACACTGAAGCTTTCTTT. This codes for CASSGRTNTEAFF.

The DNA of the CDR3 is TGTGCCAGCAGCCTGGTGGGGGCTGGGTCGGCTGAAGCTTTCTTT. Its translation: CASSLVGAGSAEAFF. The chain couples TRBV27 to TRBJ1-1; D perhaps matches TRBD1 (6 bases). Per germline, CDR1 MNHEY and CDR2 SMNVEV (reference sequence). The V and J ends lost 6 bases and 6 bases respectively, with 20 bases between them. This CDR3 is built from 15 residues.

The genes are TRBV2 and TRBJ1-2; TRBD1 matches at 7 bases. The trim removed 9 bases at V and 4 bases at J, leaving 5 bases unmatched. Germline CDR1 is SNHLY and CDR2 is FYNNEI. CDR3 length: 12 amino acids. CDR3 nucleotides: TGTGCCAGTCGAGGGGGCGTCTATGGCTACACCTTC. It translates to CASRGGVYGYTF. Full variable domain (remainder filled in from reference TRBV2 and TRBJ1-2): EPEVTQTPSHQVTQMGQEVILRCVPISNHLYFYWYRQILGQKVEFLVSFYNNEISEKSEIFDDQFSVERPDGSNFTLKIRSTKLEDSAMYFCASRGGVYGYTFGSGTRLTVV.

The rearrangement links TRBV5-1 to TRBJ1-1; D not resolved. Germline values: CDR1 SGHRS, CDR2 YFSETQ. V was shortened by 0 bases and J by 0 bases, with 15 bases between the two germline ends. This CDR3 contains 17 residues. The CDR3 region is CASSLGNDRWVNTEAFF. CDR3 coding DNA: TGCGCCAGCAGCTTGGGAAACGACCGCTGGGTGAACACTGAAGCTTTCTTT.

The chain employs TRBV5-4 and TRBJ1-4; 7 bases map to TRBD1. V was pared by 5 bases and J by 2 bases, with 6 bases of the junction left unmatched. This CDR3 contains 15 residues. Germline V gene data show CDR1 as SGHNT and CDR2 as YYREEE (reference sequence). DNA of the CDR3: TGTGCCAGCAGTTATACAGGGGATACTAATGAAAAACTGTTTTTT. Translation: CASSYTGDTNEKLFF.

This clone was seen a few times. The rearrangement links TRBV28 to TRBJ1-4; D remains ambiguous. CDR1 is MDHEN and CDR2 is SYDVKM in the germline V gene. The CDR3 totals 13 residues. Deletions cut 5 bases from V and 7 bases from J, with 11 bases between. CDR3 nucleotides: TGTGCCAGCAGTGCAGGAGGCGGTGAAAAACTGTTTTTT. The encoded protein is CASSAGGGEKLFF.

This clone was seen once. CDR3 DNA sequence: TGTGCCAGCGGAAGTCATGAGCAGTTCTTC. As protein: CASGSHEQFF. The chain combines TRBV6-5 with TRBJ2-1; D remains ambiguous. Germline V gene lookup returns CDR1 MNHEY and CDR2 SVGAGI. The germline V and J ends were trimmed by 8 bases and 8 bases, with 7 bases remaining between them. The CDR3 length is 10 residues.

CDR3 residues: CASNLSPSGGRLGDEQFF. CDR3 coding DNA: TGTGCCAGCAATTTGTCACCTAGCGGGGGTAGGCTCGGCGATGAGCAGTTCTTC. The chain carries TRBV2 and TRBJ2-1; 10 positions match TRBD2. The germline gives CDR1 SNHLY, CDR2 FYNNEI. The V and J ends lost 7 bases and 8 bases, in that order; junction bases with no gene match: 20. CDR3 length equals 18 residues.

This chain links TRBV5-1 with TRBJ2-6, with D perhaps TRBD2 (5 bases). The V gene's germline CDR1 is SGHRS and CDR2 YFSETQ. This CDR3 is built from 15 residues. V was pared by 4 bases and J by 6 bases, with 14 bases between. CDR3: CASSPSRGTANVLTF. In DNA, the CDR3 is TGCGCCAGCAGCCCCAGCCGGGGTACGGCCAACGTCCTGACTTTC.

This chain uses TRBV4-2 with TRBJ2-7; 8 nucleotides agree with TRBD2. The ends lost 5 bases at V and 3 bases at J; junction bases unmatched: 9. The CDR3 extends over 15 amino acids. CDR1 is LGHNA, CDR2 YNFKEQ, per germline. In DNA, the CDR3 is TGTGCCAGCAGCGTTAGGACTAGCTTCATCTACGAGCAGTACTTC. Encoded protein: CASSVRTSFIYEQYF.

The chain combines TRBV7-9 with TRBJ1-6; D remains unclear. The CDR3 spans 18 residues. The germline gives CDR1 SEHNR, CDR2 FQNEAQ (reference sequence). The germline V and J ends were trimmed by 5 bases and 8 bases, with 25 bases remaining between them. CDR3 in DNA: TGTGCCAGCAGCAACCTATTCGGCCGAGAAGAGGAGCATTCACCCCTCCACTTT. The encoded protein is CASSNLFGREEEHSPLHF.

This clone came up once. The chain joins TRBV9 to TRBJ1-3, with 9 bases lining up with TRBD1. The germline gives CDR1 SGDLS, CDR2 YYNGEE. The V segment lost 3 bases and the J segment 4 bases; nucleotides outside the gene matches: 2. This CDR3 has 14 residues. The CDR3 here is CASSGTGAGNTIYF. CDR3 bases: TGTGCCAGCAGCGGGACAGGGGCAGGAAACACCATATATTTT.

The V call is TRBV5-8, the J call TRBJ2-1; D is possibly TRBD2 (5 bases). The ends were cut back, 2 bases at V and 7 bases at J, with 7 bases in the middle. Germline assignment: CDR1 SGHTS and CDR2 YDEGEE. The CDR3 spans 12 residues. The CDR3 here is CASSFTRNEQFF. The CDR3 DNA is TGTGCCAGCAGCTTCACTAGGAATGAGCAGTTCTTC.